This TCR beta chain emerged from a study of beta chain features in type 1 diabetes. Study-wide findings and caveats: Sequencing of cDNA might inflate the share of cells that strongly express TCR. Type 1 diabetes patients showed fewer insertions and more deletions at VDJ junctions.

A CD45RO/CCR7/CD25/CD127/CD95/CD27 panel sorted naive, central memory, regulatory and stem cell-like memory CD4+ cells. Expressed TCRB transcripts got sequenced, as all isolated RNA was reverse transcribed. Using immunoSEQ multiplex PCR, the repertoire was profiled, and TCRdb retains in-frame clones only, with some absent. The table lists 300,000 to 350,000 clones, about 19% of them singletons. This clone was picked up a small number of times. Its cognate antigen is unknown. The length of the CDR3 is 17 residues. The junction had 12 bases not matched to a gene; V was cut back by 1 base and J by 5 bases. CDR1 is SEHNR and CDR2 is FQNEAQ in the germline V gene (reference sequence).

The receptor comes from a woman younger than 35 in good health. The chain joins TRBV7-9 to TRBJ2-7, with 9 bases fitting TRBD2. Sequenced input: naive CD4+ T cells from blood. The CDR3: CASSLVVAGGRIDEQYF. The DNA for the CDR3 is TGTGCCAGCAGCTTAGTCGTTGCGGGAGGGCGGATCGACGAGCAGTACTTC.